The T cell receptor (beta chain) under discussion was sequenced for a study of control samples from healthy donors and cancer patients. The method was immunoSEQ multiplex PCR; TCRdb's version includes in-frame clones alone and lacks a portion of them. The profile shows 150,000 to 200,000 clones, about 92% of them singletons. V was clipped by 2 bases and J by 3 bases; unmatched bases: 3. Germline V lookup: CDR1 SGHTA, CDR2 FQGTGA. This CDR3 region has 15 residues. The clonotype comes from a young man in good health. Sequenced: blood. The chain uses TRBV7-3 and TRBJ2-1, with TRBD2 matching 8 bases. The CDR3 DNA sequence: TGTGCCAGCAGCTTAGGTAGCGGGAACTACAATGAGCAGTTCTTC. Protein sequence: CASSLGSGNYNEQFF.